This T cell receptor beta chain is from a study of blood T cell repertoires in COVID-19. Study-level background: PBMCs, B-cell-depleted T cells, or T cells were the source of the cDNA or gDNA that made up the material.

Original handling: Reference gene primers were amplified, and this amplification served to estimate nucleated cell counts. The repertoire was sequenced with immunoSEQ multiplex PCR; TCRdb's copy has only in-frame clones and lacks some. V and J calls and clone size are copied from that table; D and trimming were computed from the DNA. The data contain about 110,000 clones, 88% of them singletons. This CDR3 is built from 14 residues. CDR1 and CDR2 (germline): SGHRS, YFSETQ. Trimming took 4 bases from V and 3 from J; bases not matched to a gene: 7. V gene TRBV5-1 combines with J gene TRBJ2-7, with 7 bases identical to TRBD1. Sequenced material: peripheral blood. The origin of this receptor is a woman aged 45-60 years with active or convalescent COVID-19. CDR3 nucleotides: TGCGCCAGCAGCCCTTCACAGGGGTTCTACGAGCAGTACTTC. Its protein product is CASSPSQGFYEQYF. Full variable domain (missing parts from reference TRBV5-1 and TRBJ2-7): KAGVTQTPRYLIKTRGQQVTLSCSPISGHRSVSWYQQTPGQGLQFLFEYFSETQRNKGNFPGRFSGRQFSNSRSEMNVSTLELGDSALYLCASSPSQGFYEQYFGPGTRLTVT.